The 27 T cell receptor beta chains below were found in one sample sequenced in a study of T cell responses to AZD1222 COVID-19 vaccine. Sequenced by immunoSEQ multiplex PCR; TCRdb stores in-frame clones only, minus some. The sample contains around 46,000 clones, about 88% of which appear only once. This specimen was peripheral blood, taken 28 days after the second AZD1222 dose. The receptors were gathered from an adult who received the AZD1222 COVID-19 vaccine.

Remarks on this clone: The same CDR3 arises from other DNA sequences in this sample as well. This CDR3 is CASSLYHEQYF. The CDR3, as DNA: TGTGCCAGCAGTTTATACCACGAGCAGTACTTC. The chain joins TRBV28 to TRBJ2-7; D uncertain. Per germline, CDR1 MDHEN and CDR2 SYDVKM. V lost 1 base and J 5 bases, leaving 3 bases between the germline ends. The CDR3 has 11 residues.

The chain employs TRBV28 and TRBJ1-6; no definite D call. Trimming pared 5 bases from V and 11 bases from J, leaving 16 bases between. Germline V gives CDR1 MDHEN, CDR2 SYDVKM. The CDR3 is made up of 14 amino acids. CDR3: CASSILRGGAPLHF. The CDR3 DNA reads TGTGCCAGCAGTATACTGCGGGGTGGAGCACCCCTCCACTTT.

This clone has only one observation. In DNA, the CDR3 is TGTGCCAGCAGCTTAGACGTTAGAAGGGGCCTTCAGTACTTC. It specifies CASSLDVRRGLQYF. V gene TRBV7-2 combines with J gene TRBJ2-4; perhaps TRBD1 as D (5 bases). V was clipped by 1 base and J by 11 bases, with 15 bases between them. Germline CDR1 is SGHTA and CDR2 is FQGNSA. The CDR3 is made up of 14 amino acids.

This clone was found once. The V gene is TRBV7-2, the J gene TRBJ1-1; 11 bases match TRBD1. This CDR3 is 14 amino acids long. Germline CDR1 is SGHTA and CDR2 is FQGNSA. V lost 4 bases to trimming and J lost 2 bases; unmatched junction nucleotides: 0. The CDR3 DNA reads TGTGCCAGCAGCTGGACAGGGGGCAACACTGAAGCTTTCTTT. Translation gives CASSWTGGNTEAFF. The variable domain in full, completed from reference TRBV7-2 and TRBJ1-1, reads GAGVSQSPSNKVTEKGKDVELRCDPISGHTALYWYRQSLGQGLEFLIYFQGNSAPDKSGLPSDRFSAERTGGSVSTLTIQRTQQEDSAVYLCASSWTGGNTEAFFGQGTRLTVV.

The CDR3 loop reads CATGEGNTGELFF. CDR3 nucleotides: TGTGCCACAGGGGAGGGAAACACCGGGGAGCTGTTTTTT. The V call is TRBV27, the J call TRBJ2-2; D perhaps matches TRBD2 (7 bases). The CDR3 length is 13 residues. Per germline, CDR1 MNHEY and CDR2 SMNVEV (reference sequence). The V and J ends lost 10 bases and 2 bases respectively, with 11 bases between them.

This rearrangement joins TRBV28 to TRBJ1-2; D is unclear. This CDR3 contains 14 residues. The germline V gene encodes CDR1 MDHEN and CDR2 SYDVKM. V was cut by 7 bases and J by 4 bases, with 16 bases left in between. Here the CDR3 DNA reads TGTGCCAGCACACCACCAGGAGGATCCTATGGCTACACCTTC. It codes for CASTPPGGSYGYTF.

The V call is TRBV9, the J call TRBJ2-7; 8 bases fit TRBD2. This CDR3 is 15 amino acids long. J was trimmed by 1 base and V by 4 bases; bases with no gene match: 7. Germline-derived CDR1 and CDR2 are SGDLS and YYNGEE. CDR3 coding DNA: TGTGCCAGCAGCCCGAGCGGGAGTGCTTCCTACGAGCAGTACTTC. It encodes CASSPSGSASYEQYF.

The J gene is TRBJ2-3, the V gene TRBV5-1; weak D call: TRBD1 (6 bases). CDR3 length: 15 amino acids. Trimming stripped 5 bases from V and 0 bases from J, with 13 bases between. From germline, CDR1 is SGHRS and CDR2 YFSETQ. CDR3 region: CASSPGTPSTDTQYF. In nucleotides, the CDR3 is TGCGCCAGCAGTCCCGGGACACCGAGCACAGATACGCAGTATTTT.

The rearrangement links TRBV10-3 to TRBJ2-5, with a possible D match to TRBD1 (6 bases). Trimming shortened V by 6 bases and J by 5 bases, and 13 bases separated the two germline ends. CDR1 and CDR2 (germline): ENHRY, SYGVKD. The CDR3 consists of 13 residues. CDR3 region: CAIRARGGETQYF. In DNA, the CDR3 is TGTGCCATCAGGGCCAGGGGTGGGGAGACCCAGTACTTC.

CDR3 residues: CASSVNQRNEKLFF. The CDR3 DNA reads TGTGCCAGCAGCGTAAACCAGCGGAATGAAAAACTGTTTTTT. V is TRBV9 and J is TRBJ1-4; no reliable D call. V was shortened by 1 base and J by 5 bases, with 9 bases between the two germline ends. This CDR3 has 14 residues. Germline V gene data show CDR1 as SGDLS and CDR2 as YYNGEE.

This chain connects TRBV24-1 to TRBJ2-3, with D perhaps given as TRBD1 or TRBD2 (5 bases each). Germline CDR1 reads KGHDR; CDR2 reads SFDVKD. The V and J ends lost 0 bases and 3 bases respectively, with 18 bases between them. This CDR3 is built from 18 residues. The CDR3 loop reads CATSDLPLRGERTDTQYF. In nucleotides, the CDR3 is TGTGCCACCAGTGATTTGCCCCTGAGGGGAGAGAGAACAGATACGCAGTATTTT.

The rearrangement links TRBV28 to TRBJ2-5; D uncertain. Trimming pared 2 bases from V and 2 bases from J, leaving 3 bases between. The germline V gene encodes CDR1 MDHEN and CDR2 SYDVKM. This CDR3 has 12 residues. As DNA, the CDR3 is TGTGCCAGCAGTTTACCGCAAGAGACCCAGTACTTC. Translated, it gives CASSLPQETQYF. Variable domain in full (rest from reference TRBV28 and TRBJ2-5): DVKVTQSSRYLVKRTGEKVFLECVQDMDHENMFWYRQDPGLGLRLIYFSYDVKMKEKGDIPEGYSVSREKKERFSLILESASTNQTSMYLCASSLPQETQYFGPGTRLLVL.

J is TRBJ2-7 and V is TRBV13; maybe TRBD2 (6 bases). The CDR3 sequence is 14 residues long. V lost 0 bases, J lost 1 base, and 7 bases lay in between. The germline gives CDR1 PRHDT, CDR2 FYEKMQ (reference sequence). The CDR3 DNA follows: TGTGCCAGCAGCTTAGGACGGGGGTCCTACGAGCAGTACTTC. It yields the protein CASSLGRGSYEQYF. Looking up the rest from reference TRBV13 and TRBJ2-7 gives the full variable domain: AAGVIQSPRHLIKEKRETATLKCYPIPRHDTVYWYQQGPGQDPQFLISFYEKMQSDKGSIPDRFSAQQFSDYHSELNMSSLELGDSALYFCASSLGRGSYEQYFGPGTRLTVT.

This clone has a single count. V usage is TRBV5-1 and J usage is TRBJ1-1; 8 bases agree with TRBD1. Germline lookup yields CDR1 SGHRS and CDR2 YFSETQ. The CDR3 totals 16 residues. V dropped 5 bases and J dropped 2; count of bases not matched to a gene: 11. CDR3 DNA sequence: TGCGCCAGCAGGTTAACAGGGGGAATGGAAAACACTGAAGCTTTCTTT. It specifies CASRLTGGMENTEAFF.

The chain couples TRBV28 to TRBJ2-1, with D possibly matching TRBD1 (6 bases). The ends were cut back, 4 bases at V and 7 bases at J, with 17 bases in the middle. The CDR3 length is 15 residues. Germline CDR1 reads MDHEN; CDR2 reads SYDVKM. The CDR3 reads CASSSTPPRGNEQFF. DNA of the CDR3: TGTGCCAGCAGTTCAACCCCGCCCAGGGGAAATGAGCAGTTCTTC.

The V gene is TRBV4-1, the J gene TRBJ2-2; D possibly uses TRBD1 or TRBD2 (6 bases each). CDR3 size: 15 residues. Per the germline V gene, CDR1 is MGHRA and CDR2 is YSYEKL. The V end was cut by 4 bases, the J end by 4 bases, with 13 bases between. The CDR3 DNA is TGCGCCAGCAGCCCGCTCGGGGGCGTCACCGGGGAGCTGTTTTTT. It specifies CASSPLGGVTGELFF.

In nucleotides, the CDR3 is TGTGCCAGCAGTTATACCGGGACAGGGCCTTCCTACGAGCAGTACTTC. Translated: CASSYTGTGPSYEQYF. The chain joins TRBV6-5 to TRBJ2-7, with TRBD1 matching over 9 bases. The length of the CDR3 is 16 residues. CDR1 MNHEY and CDR2 SVGAGI come from the germline V gene. J was trimmed by 1 base and V by 3 bases; bases with no gene match: 7.

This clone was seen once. The CDR3 here is CASSSGKRANDYFEQYF. The CDR3 DNA is TGCGCCAGCAGCTCGGGAAAGAGGGCCAATGATTACTTCGAGCAGTACTTC. This chain joins TRBV5-1 and TRBJ2-7, with D possibly being TRBD2 (5 bases). V lost 3 bases and J lost 6, with 25 bases in between. The length of the CDR3 is 17 residues. Germline V gene sequence: CDR1 SGHRS, CDR2 YFSETQ.

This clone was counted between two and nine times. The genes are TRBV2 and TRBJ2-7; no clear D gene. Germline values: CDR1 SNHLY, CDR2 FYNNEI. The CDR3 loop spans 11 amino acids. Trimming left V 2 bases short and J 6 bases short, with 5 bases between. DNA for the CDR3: TGTGCCAGCAGTGAAACCGGCGAGCAGTACTTC. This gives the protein CASSETGEQYF. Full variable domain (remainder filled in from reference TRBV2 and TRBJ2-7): EPEVTQTPSHQVTQMGQEVILRCVPISNHLYFYWYRQILGQKVEFLVSFYNNEISEKSEIFDDQFSVERPDGSNFTLKIRSTKLEDSAMYFCASSETGEQYFGPGTRLTVT.

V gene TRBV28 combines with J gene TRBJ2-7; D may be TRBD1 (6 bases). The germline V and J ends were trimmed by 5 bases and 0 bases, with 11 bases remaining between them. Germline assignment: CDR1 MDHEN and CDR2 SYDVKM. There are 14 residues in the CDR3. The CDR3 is CASSATGPSYEQYF. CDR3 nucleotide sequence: TGTGCCAGCAGTGCCACAGGGCCCTCCTACGAGCAGTACTTC.

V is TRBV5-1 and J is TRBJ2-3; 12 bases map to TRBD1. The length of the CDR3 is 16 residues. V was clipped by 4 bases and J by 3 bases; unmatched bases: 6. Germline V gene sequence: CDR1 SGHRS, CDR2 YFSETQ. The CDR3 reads CASSQGQGATTDTQYF. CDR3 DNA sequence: TGCGCCAGCAGCCAGGGACAGGGGGCGACGACAGATACGCAGTATTTT.

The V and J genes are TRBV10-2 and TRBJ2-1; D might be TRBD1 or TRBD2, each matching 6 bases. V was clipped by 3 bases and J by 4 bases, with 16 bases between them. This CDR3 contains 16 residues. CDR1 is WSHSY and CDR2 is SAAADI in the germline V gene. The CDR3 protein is CASSEIRGPKYNEQFF. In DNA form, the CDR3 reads TGCGCCAGCAGTGAAATCCGGGGGCCAAAATACAATGAGCAGTTCTTC.

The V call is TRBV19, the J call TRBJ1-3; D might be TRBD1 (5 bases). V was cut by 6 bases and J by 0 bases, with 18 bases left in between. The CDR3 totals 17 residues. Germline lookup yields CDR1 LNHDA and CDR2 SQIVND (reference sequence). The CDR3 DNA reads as TGTGCCAGTAGGAGAATAACCCAGGGCCTCTCTGGAAACACCATATATTTT. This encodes CASRRITQGLSGNTIYF.

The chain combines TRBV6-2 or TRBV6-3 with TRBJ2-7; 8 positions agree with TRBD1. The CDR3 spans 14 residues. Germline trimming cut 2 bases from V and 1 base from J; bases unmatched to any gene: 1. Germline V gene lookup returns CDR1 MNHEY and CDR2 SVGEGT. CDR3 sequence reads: CASSYNRGSYEQYF. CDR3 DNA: TGTGCCAGCAGTTACAACAGGGGGTCCTACGAGCAGTACTTC.

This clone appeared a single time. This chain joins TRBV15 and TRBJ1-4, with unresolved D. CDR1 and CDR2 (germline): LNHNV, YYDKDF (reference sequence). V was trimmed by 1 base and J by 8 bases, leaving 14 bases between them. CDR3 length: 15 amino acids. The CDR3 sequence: CATSRGQAQVEKLFF. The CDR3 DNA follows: TGTGCCACCAGCAGAGGGCAGGCCCAAGTGGAAAAACTGTTTTTT.

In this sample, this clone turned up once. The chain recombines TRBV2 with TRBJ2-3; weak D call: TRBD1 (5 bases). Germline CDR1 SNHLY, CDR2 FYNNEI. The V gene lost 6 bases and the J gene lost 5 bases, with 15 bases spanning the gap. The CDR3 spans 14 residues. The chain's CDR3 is CASSLTTVGDTQYF. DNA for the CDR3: TGTGCCAGCAGCCTTACGACAGTAGGAGATACGCAGTATTTT.

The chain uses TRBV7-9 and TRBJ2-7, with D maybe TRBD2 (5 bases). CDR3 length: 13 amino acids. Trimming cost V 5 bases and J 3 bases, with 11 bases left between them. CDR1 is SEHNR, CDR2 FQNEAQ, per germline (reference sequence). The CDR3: CASSPLGNYEQYF. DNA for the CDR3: TGTGCCAGCAGCCCACTCGGGAACTACGAGCAGTACTTC.